Listed here are 22 T cell receptor beta chains from one sample, sequenced in a study of blood T cell repertoires in COVID-19. Measured with immunoSEQ multiplex PCR; TCRdb has only the in-frame clones, and not every one. The sample records 230,000 or so clones, around 89% being singletons. The sequencing sample was made of peripheral blood. These receptors all come from a woman aged 55 to 70 with COVID-19, enrolled during active disease.

This chain joins TRBV5-1 and TRBJ2-6; 7 bases align to TRBD1. Germline V gene sequence: CDR1 SGHRS, CDR2 YFSETQ. The CDR3 consists of 18 residues. Trimming at V came to 0 bases and at J to 3 bases, leaving 9 bases not matched to a gene. The CDR3 nucleotides are TGCGCCAGCAGCTTGGTGTCAGGGGGAACCGTTGGGGCCAACGTCCTGACTTTC. It specifies CASSLVSGGTVGANVLTF.

The rearrangement links TRBV5-1 to TRBJ2-5, with 9 bases fitting TRBD1. J was trimmed by 4 bases and V by 2 bases; bases with no gene match: 6. Per the germline V gene, CDR1 is SGHRS and CDR2 is YFSETQ. The CDR3 runs to 15 residues. CDR3 residues: CASSLEQGARETQYF. In DNA form, the CDR3 reads TGCGCCAGCAGCTTAGAACAGGGGGCTCGAGAGACCCAGTACTTC.

The rearrangement links TRBV7-9 to TRBJ1-4; TRBD1 agrees at 7 bases. The CDR3 has 16 amino acids. Germline CDR1 and CDR2: SEHNR and FQNEAQ (reference sequence). Trimming at V came to 4 bases and at J to 8 bases, leaving 13 bases not matched to a gene. The CDR3 sequence is CASSSGWTGSYEKLFF. In DNA, the CDR3 is TGTGCCAGCAGCTCTGGGTGGACAGGAAGCTACGAAAAACTGTTTTTT.

The chain uses TRBV7-2 and TRBJ1-2, with D possibly TRBD1 on 6 matching bases. V lost 9 bases to trimming and J lost 0 bases, with 17 bases between them. CDR1 is SGHTA and CDR2 is FQGNSA in the germline V gene. The CDR3 is 15 residues long. CDR3 protein: CARITGIPANYGYTF. In nucleotides, the CDR3 is TGTGCCAGAATCACAGGGATCCCTGCTAACTATGGCTACACCTTC.

The CDR3: CASSAARGYTEAFF. CDR3 bases: TGTGCCAGCAGCGCGGCCAGGGGGTACACTGAAGCTTTCTTT. The rearrangement uses TRBV9 and TRBJ1-1, with 7 bases matching TRBD1. Germline loops: CDR1 SGDLS, CDR2 YYNGEE. The CDR3 spans 14 residues. With V trimmed by 3 bases and J by 3 bases, 5 bases remained unmatched.

The chain links TRBV28 to TRBJ1-6; 9 nucleotides agree with TRBD1. Germline trimming cut 7 bases from V and 1 base from J; bases unmatched to any gene: 11. The CDR3 is 18 amino acids. Germline lookup yields CDR1 MDHEN and CDR2 SYDVKM. CDR3 DNA sequence: TGTGCCAGCAATATCTCACCGGGACAGGGTTCCTATAATTCACCCCTCCACTTT. It codes for CASNISPGQGSYNSPLHF.

The chain uses TRBV14 and TRBJ2-7, with D uncertain. CDR3 size: 14 residues. The germline V gene has CDR1 SGHDN and CDR2 FVKESK. Trimming took off 2 bases at V and 3 bases at J, with 11 bases between the two ends. The CDR3 sequence: CASSQTLSGYEQYF. The CDR3 bases are TGTGCCAGCAGCCAAACCCTTTCGGGCTACGAGCAGTACTTC.

This clone was seen only a few times. This chain connects TRBV6-6 to TRBJ1-1; the match to TRBD1 covers 8 bases. V shed 5 bases, J shed 8 bases, and the junction held 7 bases outside the gene matches. CDR3 length equals 13 residues. Germline values: CDR1 MNHNY, CDR2 SVGAGI (reference sequence). The chain's CDR3 is CASSTAGGAEAFF. In DNA form, the CDR3 reads TGTGCCAGCAGTACGGCAGGGGGCGCAGAAGCTTTCTTT.

The rearrangement uses TRBV2 and TRBJ1-6; no firm D call. Trimming pared 7 bases from V and 9 bases from J, leaving 7 bases between. This CDR3 comprises 11 residues. Per germline, CDR1 SNHLY and CDR2 FYNNEI. The CDR3 nucleotides read TGTGCCAGCACAGTTTCTTCACCCCTCCACTTT. Amino acids: CASTVSSPLHF.

This chain links TRBV9 with TRBJ1-3; TRBD1 is a possible D gene (5 bases). Germline V CDR1 and CDR2: SGDLS, YYNGEE. V lost 1 base and J 1 base, leaving 12 bases between the germline ends. CDR3 length: 16 residues. For the CDR3, the DNA is TGTGCCAGCAGCGTATCAGGGTTGAAGTCTGGAAACACCATATATTTT. Its translation is CASSVSGLKSGNTIYF.

The chain uses TRBV4-2 and TRBJ1-1; 10 nucleotides match TRBD1. The CDR3 runs to 14 residues. V was clipped by 4 bases and J by 4 bases; unmatched bases: 3. Looked up from germline, CDR1 is LGHNA and CDR2 is YNFKEQ. CDR3 sequence reads: CASSRTGGVTEAFF. Here the CDR3 DNA reads TGTGCCAGCAGCCGGACAGGGGGGGTCACTGAAGCTTTCTTT.

This clone was counted a few times. V usage is TRBV3-1 (or the pseudogene TRBV3-2) and J usage is TRBJ1-1; weak D call: TRBD1 (6 bases). CDR3 size: 14 residues. Deletions cut 7 bases from V and 4 bases from J, with 16 bases between. Per the germline V gene, CDR1 is LGHDT and CDR2 is YNNKEL (reference sequence). The CDR3 bases are TGTGCCAGCACCGACAGGTGGATGGGCACTGAAGCTTTCTTT. Its protein product is CASTDRWMGTEAFF.

The V gene is TRBV21-1, the J gene TRBJ2-7; TRBD2 is taken as the D call from the table, unchecked against the DNA. TRBV21-1 is a pseudogene locus. This CDR3 is built from 16 residues. The chain's CDR3 is CASIIPRAADSYEQYF. CDR3 nucleotide sequence: TGTGCCAGCATCATACCCCGTGCGGCAGACTCCTACGAGCAGTACTTC.

This chain joins TRBV7-2 and TRBJ1-2; 10 nucleotides match TRBD1. CDR1 and CDR2 (germline): SGHTA, FQGNSA. V gave up 5 bases and J gave up 4 bases; unmatched junction bases: 4. The CDR3 is made up of 14 amino acids. The CDR3 loop reads CASSPGQGGYGYTF. The CDR3 DNA is TGTGCCAGCAGCCCAGGACAGGGGGGCTATGGCTACACCTTC.

This clone turned up a few times. The DNA of the CDR3 is TGTGCCAGCAGCTCCCCCCGGGAAGGTGGGGGCCTTAGCTCCTACAATGAGCAGTTCTTC. This codes for CASSSPREGGGLSSYNEQFF. The chain is built from TRBV11-3 and TRBJ2-1, with D perhaps matching TRBD1 (6 bases). CDR1 is SGHNT and CDR2 is YENEEA in the germline V gene. This CDR3 has 20 amino acids. Deletions cut 4 bases from V and 0 bases from J, with 25 bases between.

This rearrangement joins TRBV9 to TRBJ1-4, with 7 bases matching TRBD1. V gave up 4 bases and J gave up 3 bases; unmatched junction bases: 6. Germline CDR1 reads SGDLS; CDR2 reads YYNGEE. There are 15 residues in the CDR3. The CDR3 sequence is CASSPGGTANEKLFF. DNA for the CDR3: TGTGCCAGCAGCCCCGGCGGGACAGCTAATGAAAAACTGTTTTTT.

The rearrangement links TRBV18 to TRBJ1-3, with 8 bases that match TRBD1. This CDR3 contains 14 residues. The germline V gene has CDR1 KGHSH and CDR2 LQKENI. The ends lost 3 bases at V and 4 bases at J; junction bases unmatched: 2. CDR3 sequence reads: CASSPGTGGNTIYF. The CDR3 DNA reads as TGTGCCAGCTCACCGGGGACAGGAGGAAACACCATATATTTT.

The J gene is TRBJ2-7, the V gene TRBV5-1; D is unclear. CDR1 is SGHRS and CDR2 is YFSETQ in the germline V gene. The CDR3 extends over 15 amino acids. The germline V and J ends were trimmed by 0 bases and 4 bases, with 14 bases remaining between them. CDR3 loop: CASSLAVRQAYEQYF. The CDR3 region has the DNA TGCGCCAGCAGCTTGGCCGTCCGACAAGCTTACGAGCAGTACTTC. The whole variable domain, filled in from reference TRBV5-1 and TRBJ2-7, reads KAGVTQTPRYLIKTRGQQVTLSCSPISGHRSVSWYQQTPGQGLQFLFEYFSETQRNKGNFPGRFSGRQFSNSRSEMNVSTLELGDSALYLCASSLAVRQAYEQYFGPGTRLTVT.

This chain joins TRBV2 and TRBJ2-7; 8 positions agree with TRBD1. CDR1 SNHLY and CDR2 FYNNEI come from the germline V gene. Unmatched junction bases numbered 5, after V lost 7 bases and J lost 3 bases. The CDR3 sequence is 13 residues long. This chain's CDR3 is CASITGTGYEQYF. DNA of the CDR3: TGTGCCAGCATTACCGGGACAGGCTACGAGCAGTACTTC.

The chain is built from TRBV6-5 and TRBJ1-2, with D possibly matching TRBD1 (6 bases). Germline V gene data show CDR1 as MNHEY and CDR2 as SVGAGI. The CDR3 sequence is 13 residues long. V lost 6 bases and J lost 4, with 12 bases in between. CDR3 bases: TGTGCCAGCAGCTACGACAGGCTCTATGGCTACACCTTC. Amino acids: CASSYDRLYGYTF.

The chain joins TRBV19 to TRBJ1-2, with 12 bases aligning to TRBD1. The CDR3 has 16 residues. Germline V gene data show CDR1 as LNHDA and CDR2 as SQIVND (reference sequence). Trimming at V came to 7 bases and at J to 9 bases, leaving 15 bases not matched to a gene. The CDR3 loop is CASTFIPGQGAQSYTF. For the CDR3, the DNA is TGTGCCAGTACCTTTATTCCGGGACAGGGGGCGCAAAGCTACACCTTC.

The chain joins TRBV7-3 to TRBJ2-2; D may be TRBD1 (6 bases). CDR1 and CDR2 from the germline V gene are SGHTA and FQGTGA. The CDR3 totals 17 residues. The V and J ends lost 5 bases and 5 bases respectively, with 21 bases between them. The CDR3 nucleotides read TGTGCCAGCAGCCCCCCCACACAGGGTAGGGGGACCGGGGAGCTGTTTTTT. Protein product: CASSPPTQGRGTGELFF.